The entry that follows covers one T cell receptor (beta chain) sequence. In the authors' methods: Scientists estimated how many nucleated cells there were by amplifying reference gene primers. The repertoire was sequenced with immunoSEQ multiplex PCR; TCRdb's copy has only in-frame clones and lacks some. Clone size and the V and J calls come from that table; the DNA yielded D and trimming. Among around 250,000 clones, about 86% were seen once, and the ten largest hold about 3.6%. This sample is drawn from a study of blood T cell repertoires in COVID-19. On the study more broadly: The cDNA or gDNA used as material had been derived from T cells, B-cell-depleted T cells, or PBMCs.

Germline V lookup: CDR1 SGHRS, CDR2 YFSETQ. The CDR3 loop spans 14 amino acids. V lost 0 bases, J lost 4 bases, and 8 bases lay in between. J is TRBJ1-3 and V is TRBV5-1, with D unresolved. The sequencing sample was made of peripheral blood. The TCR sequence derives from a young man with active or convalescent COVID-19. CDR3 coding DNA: TGCGCCAGCAGCTTGGACACATACGGAAACACCATATATTTT. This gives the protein CASSLDTYGNTIYF.